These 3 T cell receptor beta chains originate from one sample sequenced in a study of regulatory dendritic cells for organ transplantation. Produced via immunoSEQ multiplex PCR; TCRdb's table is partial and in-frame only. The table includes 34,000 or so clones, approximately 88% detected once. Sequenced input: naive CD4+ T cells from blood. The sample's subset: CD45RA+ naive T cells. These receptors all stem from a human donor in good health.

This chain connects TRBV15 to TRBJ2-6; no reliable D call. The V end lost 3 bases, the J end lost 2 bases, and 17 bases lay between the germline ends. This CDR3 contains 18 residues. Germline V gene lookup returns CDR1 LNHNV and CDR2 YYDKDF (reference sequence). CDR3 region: CATSRVRAAFAGANVLTF. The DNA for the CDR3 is TGTGCCACCAGCAGGGTTAGGGCTGCTTTTGCTGGGGCCAACGTCCTGACTTTC.

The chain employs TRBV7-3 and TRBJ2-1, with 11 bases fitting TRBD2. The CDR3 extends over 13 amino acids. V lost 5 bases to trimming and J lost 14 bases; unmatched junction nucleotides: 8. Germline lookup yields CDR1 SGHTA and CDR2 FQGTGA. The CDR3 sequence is CASSATSGSTEFF. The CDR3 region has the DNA TGTGCCAGCAGCGCTACTAGCGGGAGCACGGAGTTCTTC. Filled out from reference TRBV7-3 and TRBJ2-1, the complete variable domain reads GAGVSQTPSNKVTEKGKYVELRCDPISGHTALYWYRQSLGQGPEFLIYFQGTGAADDSGLPNDRFFAVRPEGSVSTLKIQRTERGDSAVYLCASSATSGSTEFFGPGTRLTVL.

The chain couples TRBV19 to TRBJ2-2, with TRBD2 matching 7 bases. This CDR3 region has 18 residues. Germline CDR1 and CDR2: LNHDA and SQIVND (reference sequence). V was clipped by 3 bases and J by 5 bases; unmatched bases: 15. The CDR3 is CASSIGGGARGWTGELFF. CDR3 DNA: TGTGCCAGTAGTATTGGGGGAGGGGCGCGGGGTTGGACCGGGGAGCTGTTTTTT.